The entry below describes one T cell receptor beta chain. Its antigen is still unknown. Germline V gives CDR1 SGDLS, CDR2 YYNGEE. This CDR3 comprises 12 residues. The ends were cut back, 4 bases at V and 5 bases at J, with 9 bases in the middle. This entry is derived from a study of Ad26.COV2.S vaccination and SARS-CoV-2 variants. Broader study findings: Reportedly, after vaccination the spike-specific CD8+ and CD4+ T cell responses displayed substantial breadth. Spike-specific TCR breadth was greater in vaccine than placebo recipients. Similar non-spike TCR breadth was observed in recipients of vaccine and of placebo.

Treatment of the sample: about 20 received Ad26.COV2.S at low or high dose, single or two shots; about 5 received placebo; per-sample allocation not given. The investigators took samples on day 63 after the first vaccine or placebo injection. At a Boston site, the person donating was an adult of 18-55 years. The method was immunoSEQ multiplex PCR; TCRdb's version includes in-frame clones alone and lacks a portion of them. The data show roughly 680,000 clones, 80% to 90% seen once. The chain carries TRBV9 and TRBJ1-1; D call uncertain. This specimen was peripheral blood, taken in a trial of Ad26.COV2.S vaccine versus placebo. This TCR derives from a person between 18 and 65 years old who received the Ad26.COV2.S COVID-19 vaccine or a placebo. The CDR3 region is CASSPIKTEAFF. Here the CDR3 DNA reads TGTGCCAGCAGCCCCATTAAGACTGAAGCTTTCTTT.